The 20 T cell receptor beta chains reported below all come from one sample, sequenced in a study of T cell responses to AZD1222 COVID-19 vaccine. Repertoires were generated with immunoSEQ multiplex PCR, while TCRdb's copy carries only in-frame clones and drops some. The table includes roughly 80,000 clones, approximately 90% detected once. Specimen: peripheral blood, collected 28 days after the second AZD1222 dose. The receptors derive from an adult who received the AZD1222 COVID-19 vaccine.

This clone was observed a single time. The chain recombines TRBV28 with TRBJ1-1; D is undetermined. Germline V gives CDR1 MDHEN, CDR2 SYDVKM. This CDR3 is built from 13 residues. Deletions cut 3 bases from V and 5 bases from J, with 10 bases between. In nucleotides, the CDR3 is TGTGCCAGCAGTTTGTCTATAGGTACTGAAGCTTTCTTT. Protein product: CASSLSIGTEAFF.

CDR3 sequence reads: CASSLGAQGLSEKLFF. For the CDR3, the DNA is TGTGCCAGCAGCTTGGGGGCACAGGGGTTATCTGAAAAACTGTTTTTT. This chain connects TRBV5-4 to TRBJ1-4; 7 bases align to TRBD1. After removal of 0 bases from V and 7 bases from J, the junction contained 9 bases not matched to a gene. The CDR3 is 16 amino acids. The V gene's germline CDR1 is SGHNT and CDR2 YYREEE (reference sequence).

V usage is TRBV6-5 and J usage is TRBJ1-1; tentative D call: TRBD1 (5 bases). There are 14 residues in the CDR3. V gave up 5 bases and J gave up 5 bases, with 15 bases separating them. CDR1 is MNHEY and CDR2 is SVGAGI in the germline V gene. This chain's CDR3 is CASSKSTEWTEAFF. The CDR3 nucleotides read TGTGCCAGCAGTAAATCGACAGAGTGGACTGAAGCTTTCTTT.

The chain recombines TRBV6-5 with TRBJ2-5; D unclear. The CDR3 is made up of 13 amino acids. V dropped 6 bases and J dropped 2 bases, with 10 bases sitting between them. Germline assignment: CDR1 MNHEY and CDR2 SVGAGI. The CDR3 here is CASRFRLQETQYF. The CDR3 DNA reads as TGTGCCAGCAGATTCCGACTGCAAGAGACCCAGTACTTC.

The chain joins TRBV3-1 (or the pseudogene TRBV3-2) to TRBJ1-1; the D gene is possibly TRBD1 (5 bases). The germline V and J ends were trimmed by 0 bases and 5 bases, with 13 bases remaining between them. There are 15 residues in the CDR3. Germline CDR1 LGHDT, CDR2 YNNKEL (reference sequence). DNA of the CDR3: TGTGCCAGCAGCCAAGACGGGGCGCCGGAGACTGAAGCTTTCTTT. Protein product: CASSQDGAPETEAFF.

The CDR3 bases are TGTGCCAGCAGTCTTAGGGGAGGCGGCAGGGATCAGCCCCAGCATTTT. This translates into CASSLRGGGRDQPQHF. The chain has TRBV6-2 or TRBV6-3 and TRBJ1-5; maybe TRBD1 (5 bases). This CDR3 is built from 16 residues. V lost 5 bases, J lost 5 bases, and 19 bases lay in between. Germline values: CDR1 MNHEY, CDR2 SVGEGT.

The chain is built from TRBV6-2 or TRBV6-3 and TRBJ2-7, with D possibly matching TRBD1 (6 bases). Germline values: CDR1 MNHEY, CDR2 SVGEGT. The CDR3 length is 16 residues. Trimming removed 4 bases from V and 5 bases from J, with 21 bases in between. CDR3: CASSLRLPGERNEQYF. In nucleotides, the CDR3 is TGTGCCAGCAGTTTACGCTTACCAGGGGAGAGGAACGAGCAGTACTTC.

The rearrangement joins TRBV2 to TRBJ2-7, with D unresolved. This CDR3 contains 16 residues. Trimming removed 1 base from V and 7 bases from J, with 20 bases in between. Germline V gene sequence: CDR1 SNHLY, CDR2 FYNNEI. The CDR3 here is CASSEDYSIVIGEQYF. CDR3 nucleotide sequence: TGTGCCAGCAGTGAAGATTACTCGATCGTTATAGGAGAGCAGTACTTC.

V gene TRBV5-1 combines with J gene TRBJ1-2; no definite D call. The V and J ends lost 7 bases and 8 bases respectively, with 15 bases between them. Germline loops: CDR1 SGHRS, CDR2 YFSETQ. CDR3 length equals 12 residues. The CDR3 sequence: CASRLNQQGYTF. Here the CDR3 DNA reads TGCGCCAGCCGCCTCAATCAACAAGGCTACACCTTC.

The chain uses TRBV7-7 and TRBJ2-7; TRBD2 matches 7 bases. With V trimmed by 2 bases and J by 3 bases, 7 bases remained unmatched. This CDR3 has 15 residues. Germline assignment: CDR1 SSHAT and CDR2 FNYEAQ (reference sequence). The DNA for the CDR3 is TGTGCCAGCAGCTTACGTCGGGGGGAAATCTACGAGCAGTACTTC. Its translation: CASSLRRGEIYEQYF.

V gene TRBV7-9 combines with J gene TRBJ2-2, with 10 bases matching TRBD1. The junction had 5 bases not matched to a gene; V was cut back by 6 bases and J by 4 bases. CDR1 is SEHNR and CDR2 is FQNEAQ in the germline V gene (reference sequence). The length of the CDR3 is 15 residues. The DNA for the CDR3 is TGTGCCAGCAGACCTGGACAGGGGGGCACCGGGGAGCTGTTTTTT. This encodes CASRPGQGGTGELFF.

The rearrangement uses TRBV27 and TRBJ2-7, with a weak D call TRBD2 (6 bases). CDR1 is MNHEY and CDR2 is SMNVEV in the germline V gene (reference sequence). The CDR3 has 14 residues. The V end lost 7 bases, the J end lost 3 bases, and 16 bases lay between the germline ends. The CDR3, as DNA: TGTGCCAGCACCCCCGGAGGGAGTTACTACGAGCAGTACTTC. Its protein product is CASTPGGSYYEQYF.

V is TRBV6-5 and J is TRBJ1-2, with a weak D call TRBD1 (5 bases). The germline V gene has CDR1 MNHEY and CDR2 SVGAGI. The CDR3 has 15 residues. V dropped 5 bases and J dropped 3 bases, with 16 bases sitting between them. DNA of the CDR3: TGTGCCAGCAGTCCGACAGTAAACTTTTACTATGGCTACACCTTC. Its translation is CASSPTVNFYYGYTF.

The V and J genes are TRBV5-1 and TRBJ2-3; D is perhaps TRBD2 (5 bases). From germline, CDR1 is SGHRS and CDR2 YFSETQ. Between the trimmed V and J ends, which lost 5 bases and 2 bases, there was a span of 15 bases. The CDR3 has 15 residues. DNA for the CDR3: TGCGCCAGCAGTCCGAGTGGGGAGTTCACAGATACGCAGTATTTT. Translating it yields CASSPSGEFTDTQYF.

V is TRBV3-1 (or the pseudogene TRBV3-2) and J is TRBJ1-5, with 8 bases matching TRBD1. CDR1 is LGHDT and CDR2 is YNNKEL in the germline V gene (reference sequence). This CDR3 comprises 12 residues. V trimming: 3 bases; J trimming: 15 bases; junction bases outside the gene matches: 7. The CDR3 bases are TGTGCCAGCAGCCAGGACCGACAGGGGATGCATTTT. Encoded protein: CASSQDRQGMHF.

This clone came up a few times. The rearrangement uses TRBV5-4 and TRBJ1-6, with no clear D. This CDR3 has 16 amino acids. Germline V gene sequence: CDR1 SGHNT, CDR2 YYREEE (reference sequence). V lost 3 bases and J lost 5, with 15 bases in between. CDR3 sequence: CASSSSLARDNSPLHF. CDR3 bases: TGTGCCAGCAGCTCCAGTTTAGCACGGGATAATTCACCCCTCCACTTT. The complete variable domain, with remaining parts taken from reference TRBV5-4 and TRBJ1-6, reads ETGVTQSPTHLIKTRGQQVTLRCSSQSGHNTVSWYQQALGQGPQFIFQYYREEENGRGNFPPRFSGLQFPNYSSELNVNALELDDSALYLCASSSSLARDNSPLHFGNGTRLTVT.

J is TRBJ2-1 and V is TRBV2, with 9 bases lining up with TRBD2. The germline CDR1 and CDR2 sequences are SNHLY and FYNNEI. The V segment lost 6 bases and the J segment 7 bases; nucleotides outside the gene matches: 1. The CDR3 runs to 12 residues. The CDR3 sequence is CASRLAGNEQFF. The CDR3 DNA sequence: TGTGCCAGCAGGCTAGCGGGGAATGAGCAGTTCTTC.

This clone was seen just once. This chain joins TRBV5-4 and TRBJ2-7; 8 positions agree with TRBD2. CDR3 length equals 14 residues. J lost 2 bases, V lost 2 bases, and 3 bases had no gene match. Germline CDR1 and CDR2: SGHNT and YYREEE (reference sequence). The CDR3 loop reads CASSLAGVAYEQYF. The DNA for the CDR3 is TGTGCCAGCAGCTTAGCGGGAGTCGCCTACGAGCAGTACTTC.

The CDR3 here is CASSRGTGDGYTF. In DNA form, the CDR3 reads TGTGCCAGCTCGCGAGGGACAGGGGACGGCTACACCTTC. This chain uses TRBV18 with TRBJ1-2; 10 bases are a match to TRBD1. Per germline, CDR1 KGHSH and CDR2 LQKENI. V lost 6 bases, J lost 8 bases, and 6 bases stayed unmatched. This CDR3 has 13 residues.

This clone was detected once. The CDR3 sequence: CASSHRDRDEAFF. CDR3 nucleotides: TGTGCCAGCAGCCACCGGGACAGAGATGAAGCTTTCTTT. This chain links TRBV7-8 with TRBJ1-1; 7 nucleotides agree with TRBD1. CDR1 and CDR2 from the germline V gene are SGHVS and FQNEAQ. This CDR3 has 13 amino acids. J was trimmed by 7 bases and V by 5 bases; bases with no gene match: 7.